This TCR beta chain was recorded in a study of T-cell reconstitution after alpha-beta-depleted transplantation in children. The TCRbeta library was prepared with unique molecular identifiers. Via MiXCR, TCRdb re-called the PCR reads, giving one row per CDR3 protein. The sample lists 350,000 to 450,000 distinct CDR3 sequences, over 20% occurring once. The CDR3 is 14 amino acids. The germline V gene has CDR1 SGHTS and CDR2 YDEGEE. After removal of 2 bases from V and 4 bases from J, the junction contained 4 bases not matched to a gene. This clonotype has only a few counts. The TCR was taken from a human donor who donated a stem cell graft to a child with acute myeloid leukemia. This rearrangement joins TRBV5-8 to TRBJ1-2; 8 nucleotides agree with TRBD1. Material: PBMCs from the stem cell graft donor, obtained from the stem cell graft. The CDR3 loop reads CASSFPQGGYGYTF. DNA of the CDR3: TGTGCCAGCAGCTTTCCACAGGGGGGCTATGGCTACACCTTC. The complete variable domain, with remaining parts taken from reference TRBV5-8 and TRBJ1-2, reads EAGVTQSPTHLIKTRGQQATLRCSPISGHTSVYWYQQALGLGLQFLLWYDEGEERNRGNFPPRFSGRQFPNYSSELNVNALELEDSALYLCASSFPQGGYGYTFGSGTRLTVV.